This T cell receptor (beta chain) derives from a study of metastatic and nonmetastatic thyroid tumors. In the study overall: From malignant and benign thyroid patients, repertoires in blood and in tumor or nodule tissue were compared.

Study outcomes and limitations: Significantly greater TCR beta diversity was reportedly found in malignant thyroid tumors than in benign nodules (in blood and tumor).

MiXCR re-clonotyped the PCR reads for TCRdb. This table has approximately 12,000 clones, approximately 31% appearing once. Every patient was untreated before thyroid surgery. A remark on this clone: Antigen specificity is unknown.

Germline values: CDR1 SNHLY, CDR2 FYNNEI. This CDR3 comprises 15 residues. With 1 base clipped from V and 1 base from J, the junction kept 3 bases outside the gene matches. The receptor was isolated from a male donor with papillary thyroid cancer or a benign thyroid nodule (not recorded which). Some clones in this sample may be carry-over from other donors' samples. The rearrangement uses TRBV2 and TRBJ1-1, with 7 bases that match TRBD1. What was sequenced was tumor tissue. CDR3: CASSEVRGENTEAFF. DNA of the CDR3: TGTGCCAGCAGTGAAGTCAGGGGGGAGAACACTGAAGCTTTCTTT.